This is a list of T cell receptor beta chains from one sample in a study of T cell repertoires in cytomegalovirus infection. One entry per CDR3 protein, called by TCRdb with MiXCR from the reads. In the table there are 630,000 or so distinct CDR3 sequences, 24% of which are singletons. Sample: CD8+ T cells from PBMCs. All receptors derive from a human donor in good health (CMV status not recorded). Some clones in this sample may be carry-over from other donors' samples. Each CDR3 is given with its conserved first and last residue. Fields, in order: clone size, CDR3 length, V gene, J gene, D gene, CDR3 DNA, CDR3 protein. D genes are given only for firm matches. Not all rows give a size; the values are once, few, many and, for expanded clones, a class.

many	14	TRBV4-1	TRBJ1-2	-	TGCGCCAGCAGCCAAGATCCCGGATCCTATGGCTACACCTTC	CASSQDPGSYGYTF
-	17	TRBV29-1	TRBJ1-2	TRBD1	TGCAGCGTTGACGGACAGGGAGGTCCCATTCCAAACTATGGCTACACCTTC	CSVDGQGGPIPNYGYTF
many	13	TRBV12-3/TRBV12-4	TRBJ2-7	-	TGTGCCAGCAGTTTAGTGGACCGGCACGAGCAGTACTTC	CASSLVDRHEQYF
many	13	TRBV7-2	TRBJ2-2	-	TGTGCCAGCAGCTTTACAACCACCGGGGAGCTGTTTTTT	CASSFTTTGELFF
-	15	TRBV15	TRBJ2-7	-	TGTGCCACCAGCAGAGAGGAGGGATCGGTCCACGAGCAGTACTTC	CATSREEGSVHEQYF
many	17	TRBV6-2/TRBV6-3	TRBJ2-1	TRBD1	TGTGCCAGCAGTTGGATCCCCGGGACAGGGTCATACAATGAGCAGTTCTTC	CASSWIPGTGSYNEQFF
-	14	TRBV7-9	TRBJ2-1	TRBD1	TGTGCCAGCAGCTTAACAGGGGGCCAGCATGAGCAGTTCTTC	CASSLTGGQHEQFF
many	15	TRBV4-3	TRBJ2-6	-	TGCGCCAGCAGCCAAGATGGTGGCGCAGGAGACGTCCTGACTTTC	CASSQDGGAGDVLTF
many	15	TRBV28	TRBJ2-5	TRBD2	TGTGCCAGCAGCAACCGGGGGACTAGCGAAGAGACCCAGTACTTC	CASSNRGTSEETQYF
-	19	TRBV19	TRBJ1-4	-	TGTGCCAGTAGTATAGAGGGGGACACCGGAATTTCAACTAATGAAAAACTGTTTTTT	CASSIEGDTGISTNEKLFF
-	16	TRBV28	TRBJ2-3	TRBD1	TGTGCCAGCAGAACCAGACAGGGGGCAGGATCAGATACGCAGTATTTT	CASRTRQGAGSDTQYF
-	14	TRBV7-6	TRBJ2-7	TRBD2	TGTGCCAGCAGCCATGGGGGGGGGGCCTACGAGCAGTACTTC	CASSHGGGAYEQYF
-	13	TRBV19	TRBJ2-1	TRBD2	TGTGCCAGCCGACTAGCGGGGGGAGATGAGCAGTTCTTC	CASRLAGGDEQFF
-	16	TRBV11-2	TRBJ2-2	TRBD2	TGTGCCAGCAGCACCCAGCGGGGGGGCTTTACCGGGGAGCTGTTTTTT	CASSTQRGGFTGELFF
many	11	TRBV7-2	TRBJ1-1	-	TGTGCCAGCCTCTGGGGGACTGAAGCTTTCTTT	CASLWGTEAFF